These 14 T cell receptor beta chains originate from one sample sequenced in a study of T cells expressing NK-cell markers. Following a re-call of the 5' RACE reads, TCRdb has one entry per CDR3 protein and lacks DNA. This listing includes around 100,000 distinct CDR3 sequences. Material for sequencing was blood T cells: a sorted CD56 or NKG2C T cell subset, CD4+ or CD8+ T cells, or bulk PBMC T cells (not recorded which). The receptors originated from a woman aged 18 to 75 in good health.

V gene TRBV5-5 combines with J gene TRBJ2-1; lacking DNA, the TRBD1 call made by TCRdb goes unchecked. Germline assignment: CDR1 SGHKS and CDR2 YYEKEE (reference sequence). This CDR3 contains 15 residues. The CDR3 sequence is CASSSNTGTYNEQFF.

The chain links TRBV10-3 to TRBJ2-3; there is no DNA to check the TCRdb D call of TRBD1. The CDR3 length is 14 residues. Germline V gene sequence: CDR1 ENHRY, CDR2 SYGVKD. The CDR3 here is CATRGGVITDTQYF.

The rearrangement joins TRBV27 to TRBJ2-1; the D call of TRBD2 rests on TCRdb alone, since no DNA is present to check it. CDR3 length: 15 residues. The germline V gene encodes CDR1 MNHEY and CDR2 SMNVEV (reference sequence). The CDR3 sequence: CASSTQRERYNEQFF.

The genes are TRBV6-5 and TRBJ2-3; TCRdb's D call, TRBD1, is unchecked because there is no DNA. Germline V gene lookup returns CDR1 MNHEY and CDR2 SVGAGI. CDR3 length: 15 residues. The CDR3 protein is CASSYDGGGTDTQYF.

The gene calls are TRBV7-9 and TRBJ2-1; TCRdb names TRBD1, which stays unverified in the absence of DNA. Germline V CDR1 and CDR2: SEHNR, FQNEAQ (reference sequence). CDR3 length: 11 amino acids. The CDR3 reads CASSRGVEQFF. Filled out from reference TRBV7-9 and TRBJ2-1, the complete variable domain reads DTGVSQNPRHKITKRGQNVTFRCDPISEHNRLYWYRQTLGQGPEFLTYFQNEAQLEKSRLLSDRFSAERPKGSFSTLEIQRTEQGDSAMYLCASSRGVEQFFGPGTRLTVL.

This sequence joins TRBV21-1 and TRBJ2-3; TCRdb calls TRBD1, which cannot be checked without DNA. TRBV21-1 constitutes a pseudogene. The CDR3 is 20 residues long. This CDR3 is CASSKVDRGSCKTDTDTQYF.

The V call is TRBV2, the J call TRBJ1-4; TCRdb reports TRBD1, a call that lacks DNA to check it against. The CDR3 runs 15 residues. CDR1 and CDR2 from the germline V gene are SNHLY and FYNNEI. CDR3 amino acids: CASSEGTGLNEKLFF.

The rearrangement joins TRBV7-6 to TRBJ2-7; TCRdb designates TRBD1, a call that cannot be tested without DNA. CDR1 is SGHVS and CDR2 is FNYEAQ in the germline V gene. This CDR3 contains 14 residues. This CDR3 is CASSLYRGEFEQYF. Looking up the rest from reference TRBV7-6 and TRBJ2-7 gives the full variable domain: GAGVSQSPRYKVTKRGQDVALRCDPISGHVSLYWYRQALGQGPEFLTYFNYEAQQDKSGLPNDRFSAERPEGSISTLTIQRTEQRDSAMYRCASSLYRGEFEQYFGPGTRLTVT.

The genes are TRBV4-2 and TRBJ2-1; the D gene TCRdb calls, TRBD1, cannot be checked with no DNA. From germline, CDR1 is LGHNA and CDR2 YNFKEQ. The CDR3 covers 16 residues. The CDR3 loop reads CASSQDGGGAYNEQFF.

V usage is TRBV5-1 and J usage is TRBJ2-1; TCRdb reports TRBD1, a call that lacks DNA to check it against. Germline lookup yields CDR1 SGHRS and CDR2 YFSETQ. The length of the CDR3 is 15 residues. The CDR3 region is CASSLGGPLYNEQFF. Complete variable domain (other parts from reference TRBV5-1 and TRBJ2-1): KAGVTQTPRYLIKTRGQQVTLSCSPISGHRSVSWYQQTPGQGLQFLFEYFSETQRNKGNFPGRFSGRQFSNSRSEMNVSTLELGDSALYLCASSLGGPLYNEQFFGPGTRLTVL.

The CDR3 sequence is CASSPPWSNTEAFF. The chain combines TRBV7-9 with TRBJ1-1; the D gene TCRdb calls, TRBD1, cannot be checked with no DNA. Germline V CDR1 and CDR2: SEHNR, FQNEAQ (reference sequence). The CDR3 length is 14 residues.

This chain connects TRBV3-1 to TRBJ2-1; the D call from TCRdb, TRBD2, cannot be confirmed without DNA. The CDR3 spans 16 residues. CDR1 is LGHDT, CDR2 YNNKEL, per germline (reference sequence). This CDR3 reads CASSPTSGGSYNEQFF.

The V and J genes are TRBV29-1 and TRBJ1-2; the D call of TRBD1 rests on TCRdb alone, since no DNA is present to check it. Germline V CDR1 and CDR2: SQVTM, ANQGSEA. This CDR3 has 14 residues. The CDR3 loop reads CSVVPDRGLVGYTF.

The CDR3 reads CATSRERTSGRSEQFF. This chain connects TRBV15 to TRBJ2-1; TCRdb indicates TRBD2, and absent DNA this call remains unverified. This CDR3 comprises 16 residues. Per the germline V gene, CDR1 is LNHNV and CDR2 is YYDKDF (reference sequence).